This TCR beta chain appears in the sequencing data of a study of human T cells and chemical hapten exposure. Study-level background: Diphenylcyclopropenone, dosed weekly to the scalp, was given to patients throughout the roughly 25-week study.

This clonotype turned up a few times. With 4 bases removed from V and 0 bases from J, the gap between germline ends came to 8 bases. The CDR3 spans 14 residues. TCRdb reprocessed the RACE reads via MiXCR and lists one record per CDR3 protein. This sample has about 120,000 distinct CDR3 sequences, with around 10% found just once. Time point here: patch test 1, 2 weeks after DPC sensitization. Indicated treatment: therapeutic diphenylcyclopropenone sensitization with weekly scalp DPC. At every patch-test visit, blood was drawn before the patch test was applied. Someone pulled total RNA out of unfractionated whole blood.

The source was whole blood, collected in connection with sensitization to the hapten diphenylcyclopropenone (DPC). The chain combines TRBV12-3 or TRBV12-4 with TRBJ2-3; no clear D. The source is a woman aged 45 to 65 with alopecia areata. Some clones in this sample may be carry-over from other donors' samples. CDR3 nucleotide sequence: TGTGCCAGCAGTTCCGTGGGGAGCACAGATACGCAGTATTTT. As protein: CASSSVGSTDTQYF.